This T cell receptor beta chain was retrieved from a study of regulatory T cells in long-lasting Graves disease. Libraries of TCR beta came from iRepertoire HTBI primers plus Arm-PCR of CDR3 regions. MiXCR, run by TCRdb on the multiplex PCR reads, gives a single entry per CDR3 protein. The sample includes fewer than 550,000 distinct CDR3 sequences, approximately 16% of them seen just once. As to time point: newly diagnosed GD, antithyroid drugs for less than 3 months. RNA from PBMCs was the source of the TCR library. The V gene end was trimmed by 5 bases and the J gene end by 5 bases; junction bases not matched to a gene: 6. The CDR3 extends over 14 amino acids. Germline V gives CDR1 LNHDA, CDR2 SQIVND (reference sequence). The same data also went into a second study, on T cells in Graves' hyperthyroidism and ophthalmopathy. That report adds: First-round RT-PCR of the TCR CDR3 relied on the HTBI primer set.

The V gene is TRBV19, the J gene TRBJ2-7; 10 bases agree with TRBD1. The starting material was peripheral blood mononuclear cells (PBMCs), obtained at new diagnosis, from a patient treated with antithyroid drugs. This sequence originates from a woman aged 40 to 65 with Graves disease. The CDR3 DNA is TGTGCCAGTAGTGTGACAGGGGGCCTGGACGAGCAGTACTTC. Its translation: CASSVTGGLDEQYF. The whole variable domain, remainder taken from reference TRBV19 and TRBJ2-7, is DGGITQSPKYLFRKEGQNVTLSCEQNLNHDAMYWYRQDPGQGLRLIYYSQIVNDFQKGDIAEGYSVSREKKESFPLTVTSAQKNPTAFYLCASSVTGGLDEQYFGPGTRLTVT.